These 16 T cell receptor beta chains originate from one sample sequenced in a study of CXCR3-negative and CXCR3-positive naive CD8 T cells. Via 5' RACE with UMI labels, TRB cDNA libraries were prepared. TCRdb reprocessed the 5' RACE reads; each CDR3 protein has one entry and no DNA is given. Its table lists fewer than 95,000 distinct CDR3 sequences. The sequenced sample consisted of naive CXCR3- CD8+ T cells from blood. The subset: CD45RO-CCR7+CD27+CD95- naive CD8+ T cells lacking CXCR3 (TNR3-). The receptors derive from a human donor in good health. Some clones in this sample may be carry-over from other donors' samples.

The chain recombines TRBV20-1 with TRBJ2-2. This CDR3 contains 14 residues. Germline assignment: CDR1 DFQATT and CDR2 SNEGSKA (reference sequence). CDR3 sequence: CSARDLGGTGELFF.

The CDR3 here is CSVWTGRIGELFF. The chain carries TRBV29-1 and TRBJ2-2; TCRdb calls TRBD1, which cannot be checked without DNA. Germline V gene lookup returns CDR1 SQVTM and CDR2 ANQGSEA. The CDR3 extends over 13 amino acids.

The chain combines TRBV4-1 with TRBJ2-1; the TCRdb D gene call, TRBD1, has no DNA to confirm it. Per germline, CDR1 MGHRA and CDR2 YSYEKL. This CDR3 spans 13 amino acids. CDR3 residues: CASSQELAPPEFF.

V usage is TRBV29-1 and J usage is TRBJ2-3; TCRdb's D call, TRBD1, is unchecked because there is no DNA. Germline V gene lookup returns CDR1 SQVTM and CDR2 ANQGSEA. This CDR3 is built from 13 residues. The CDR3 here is CSTPGEGTDTQYF.

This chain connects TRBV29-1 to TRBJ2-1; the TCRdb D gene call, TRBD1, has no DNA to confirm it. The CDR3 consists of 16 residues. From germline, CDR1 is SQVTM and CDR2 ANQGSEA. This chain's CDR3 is CSVEPVTASSYNEQFF.

This chain's CDR3 is CSAMSPHAYEQYF. This chain uses TRBV29-1 with TRBJ2-7; the D call of TRBD2 rests on TCRdb alone, since no DNA is present to check it. CDR3 length: 13 amino acids. Germline CDR1 and CDR2: SQVTM and ANQGSEA.

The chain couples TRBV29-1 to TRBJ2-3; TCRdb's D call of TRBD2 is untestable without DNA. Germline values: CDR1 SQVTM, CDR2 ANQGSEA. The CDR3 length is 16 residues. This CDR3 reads CSVETPLAGEEDTQYF.

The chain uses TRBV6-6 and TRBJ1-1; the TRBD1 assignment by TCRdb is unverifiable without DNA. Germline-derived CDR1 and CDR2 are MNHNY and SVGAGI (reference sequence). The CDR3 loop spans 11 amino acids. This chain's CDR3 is CASSPGEEAFF.

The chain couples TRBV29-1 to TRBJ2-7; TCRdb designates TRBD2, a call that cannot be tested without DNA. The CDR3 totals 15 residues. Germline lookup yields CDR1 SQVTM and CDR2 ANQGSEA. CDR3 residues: CSVELPISGIREQYF.

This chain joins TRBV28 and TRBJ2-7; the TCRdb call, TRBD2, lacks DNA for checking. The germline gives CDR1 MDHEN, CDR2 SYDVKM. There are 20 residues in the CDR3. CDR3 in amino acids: CASSLYRGRSGGVPDYEQYF.

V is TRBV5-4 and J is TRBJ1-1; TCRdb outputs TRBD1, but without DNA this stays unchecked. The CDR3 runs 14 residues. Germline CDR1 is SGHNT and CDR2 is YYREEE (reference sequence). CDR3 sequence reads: CASSGGTGGTEAFF.

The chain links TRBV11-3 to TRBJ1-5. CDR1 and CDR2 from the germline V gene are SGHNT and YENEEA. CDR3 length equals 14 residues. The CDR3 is CASSPAGSYQPQHF. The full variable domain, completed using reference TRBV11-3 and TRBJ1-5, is EAGVVQSPRYKIIEKKQPVAFWCNPISGHNTLYWYLQNLGQGPELLIRYENEEAVDDSQLPKDRFSAERLKGVDSTLKIQPAELGDSAVYLCASSPAGSYQPQHFGDGTRLSIL.

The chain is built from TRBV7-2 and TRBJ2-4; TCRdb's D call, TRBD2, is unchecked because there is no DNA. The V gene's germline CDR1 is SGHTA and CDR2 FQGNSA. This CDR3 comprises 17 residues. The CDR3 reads CASSSSSSGAQKNIQYF.

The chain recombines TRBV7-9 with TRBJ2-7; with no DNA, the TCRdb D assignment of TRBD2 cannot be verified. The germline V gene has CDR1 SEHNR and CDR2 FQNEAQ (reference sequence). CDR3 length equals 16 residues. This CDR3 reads CASSLEGEQGEYEQYF.

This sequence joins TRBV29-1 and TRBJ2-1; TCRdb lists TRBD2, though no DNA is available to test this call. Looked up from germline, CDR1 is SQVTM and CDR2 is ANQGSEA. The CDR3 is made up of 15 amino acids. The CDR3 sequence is CSVETAEGPVNEQFF.

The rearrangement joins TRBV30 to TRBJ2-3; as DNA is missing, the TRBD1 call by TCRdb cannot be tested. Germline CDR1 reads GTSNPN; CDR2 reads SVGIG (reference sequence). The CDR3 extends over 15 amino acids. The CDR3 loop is CAWGEDVGGTDTQYF.